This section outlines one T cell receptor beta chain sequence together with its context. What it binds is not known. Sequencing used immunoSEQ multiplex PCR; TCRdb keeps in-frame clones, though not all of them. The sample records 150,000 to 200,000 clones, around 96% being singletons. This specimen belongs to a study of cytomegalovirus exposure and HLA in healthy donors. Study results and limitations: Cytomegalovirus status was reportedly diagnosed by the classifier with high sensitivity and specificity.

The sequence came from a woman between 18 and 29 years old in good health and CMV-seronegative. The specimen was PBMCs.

The DNA of the CDR3 is TGTGCCTGGAGTGTACAGGGCGAGCAGTACTTC. This translates into CAWSVQGEQYF. The chain couples TRBV30 to TRBJ2-7; possibly TRBD1 for D (6 bases). The V and J ends lost 0 bases and 6 bases respectively, with 6 bases between them. This CDR3 contains 11 residues. In germline, CDR1 is GTSNPN, CDR2 SVGIG (reference sequence). Full variable domain (outside the CDR3, taken from reference TRBV30 and TRBJ2-7): SQTIHQWPATLVQPVGSPLSLECTVEGTSNPNLYWYRQAAGRGLQLLFYSVGIGQISSEVPQNLSASRPQDRQFILSSKKLLLSDSGFYLCAWSVQGEQYFGPGTRLTVT.